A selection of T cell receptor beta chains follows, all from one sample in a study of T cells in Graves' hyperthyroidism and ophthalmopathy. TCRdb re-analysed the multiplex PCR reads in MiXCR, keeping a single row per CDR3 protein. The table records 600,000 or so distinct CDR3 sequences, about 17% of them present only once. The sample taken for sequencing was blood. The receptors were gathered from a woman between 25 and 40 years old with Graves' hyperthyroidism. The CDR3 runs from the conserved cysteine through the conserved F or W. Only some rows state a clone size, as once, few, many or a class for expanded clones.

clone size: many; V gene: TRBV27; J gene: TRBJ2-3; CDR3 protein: CASSLTPDTDTQYF
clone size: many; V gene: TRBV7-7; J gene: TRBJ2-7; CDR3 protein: CATGTSGISYEQYF
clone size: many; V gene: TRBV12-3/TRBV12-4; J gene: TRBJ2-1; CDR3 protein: CASSPRRTRNSYNEQFF
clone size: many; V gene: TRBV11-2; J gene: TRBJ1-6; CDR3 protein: CASSGQDNSPLHF
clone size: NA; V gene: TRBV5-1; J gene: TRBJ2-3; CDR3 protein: CASSLQGALDLTDTQYF
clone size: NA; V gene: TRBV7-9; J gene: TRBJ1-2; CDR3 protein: CASSLTGLNYGYTF
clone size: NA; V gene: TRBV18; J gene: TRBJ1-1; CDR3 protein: CASSPPGRGRNTEAFF
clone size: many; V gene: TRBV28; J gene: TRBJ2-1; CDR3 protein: CASSFRDRGIHEQFF
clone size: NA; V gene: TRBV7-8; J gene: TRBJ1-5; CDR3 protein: CASSSLEGGNQPQHF
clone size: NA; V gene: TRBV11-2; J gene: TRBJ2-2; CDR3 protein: CASSSRTWRTNTGELFF
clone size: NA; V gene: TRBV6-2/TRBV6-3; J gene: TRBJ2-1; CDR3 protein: CASLAGWNEQFF
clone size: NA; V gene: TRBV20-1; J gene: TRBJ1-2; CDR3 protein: CGARDGQGNGYTF
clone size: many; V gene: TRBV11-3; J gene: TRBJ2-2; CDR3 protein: CASSLDSLTNTGELFF
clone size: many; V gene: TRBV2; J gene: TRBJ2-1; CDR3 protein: CASSVLGNEQFF
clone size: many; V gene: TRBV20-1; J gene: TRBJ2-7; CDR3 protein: CSARGTSGIPYEQYF
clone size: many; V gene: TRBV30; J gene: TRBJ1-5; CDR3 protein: CAWSVGGNGNQPQHF
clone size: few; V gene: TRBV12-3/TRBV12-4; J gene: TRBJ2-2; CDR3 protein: CASRAGIYTGELFF
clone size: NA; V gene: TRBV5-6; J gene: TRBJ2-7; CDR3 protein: CASCLYQRESYEQYF
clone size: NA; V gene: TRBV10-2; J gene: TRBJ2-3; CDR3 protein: CASSEGAGDTQYF
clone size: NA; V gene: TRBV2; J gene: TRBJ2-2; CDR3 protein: CASNQGRTGELFF
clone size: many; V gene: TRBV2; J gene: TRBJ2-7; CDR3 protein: CASRGGLSLGPYEQYF
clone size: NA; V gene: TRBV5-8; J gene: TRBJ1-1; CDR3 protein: CASSAEGEAFF
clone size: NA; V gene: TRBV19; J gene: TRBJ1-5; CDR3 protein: CARTTRWQGDNQPQHF
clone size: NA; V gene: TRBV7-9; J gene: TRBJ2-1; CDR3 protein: CASSHPRLAAYNEQFF
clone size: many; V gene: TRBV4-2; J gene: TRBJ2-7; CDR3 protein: CASSQGRTSAYEQYF
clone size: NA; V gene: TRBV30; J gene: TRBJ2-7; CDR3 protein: CAWARGLAGGGAQYF
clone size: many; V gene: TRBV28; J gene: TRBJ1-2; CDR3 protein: CASSYPRGQYGYTF
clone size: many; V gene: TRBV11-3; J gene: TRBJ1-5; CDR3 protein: CASSLRTTVNGNQPQHF
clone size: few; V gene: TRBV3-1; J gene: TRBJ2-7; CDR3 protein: CATAGRGLRDEQYF
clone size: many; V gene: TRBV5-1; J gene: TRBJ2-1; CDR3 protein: CASSLQSSYNEQFF
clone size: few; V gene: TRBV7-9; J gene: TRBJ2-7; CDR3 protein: CASNLGWDDEQYF
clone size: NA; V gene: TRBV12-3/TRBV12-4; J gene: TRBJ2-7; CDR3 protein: CASSSRKGQGALRGIYEQYF
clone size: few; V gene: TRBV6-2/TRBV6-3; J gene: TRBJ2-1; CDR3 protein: CASSLMAGPLDEQFF
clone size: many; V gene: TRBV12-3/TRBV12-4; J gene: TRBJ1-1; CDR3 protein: CASSGGGSGAFF
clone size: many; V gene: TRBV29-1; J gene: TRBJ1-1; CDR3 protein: CSVRGTEAFF
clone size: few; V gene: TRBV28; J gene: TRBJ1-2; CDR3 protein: CASSLPTSNGYTF
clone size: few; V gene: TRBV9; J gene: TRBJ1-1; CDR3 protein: CASSVDSFLNTETFF
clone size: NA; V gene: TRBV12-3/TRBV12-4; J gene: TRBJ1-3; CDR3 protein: CASKLAGGTAGNTIYF
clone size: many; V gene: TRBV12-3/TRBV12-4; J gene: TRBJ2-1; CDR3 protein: CASSSTSGTNYEQFF
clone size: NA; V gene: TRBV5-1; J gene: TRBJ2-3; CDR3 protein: CASSLDRARDTQYF
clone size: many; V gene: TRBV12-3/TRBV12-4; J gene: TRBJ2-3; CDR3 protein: CASSTDTQYF